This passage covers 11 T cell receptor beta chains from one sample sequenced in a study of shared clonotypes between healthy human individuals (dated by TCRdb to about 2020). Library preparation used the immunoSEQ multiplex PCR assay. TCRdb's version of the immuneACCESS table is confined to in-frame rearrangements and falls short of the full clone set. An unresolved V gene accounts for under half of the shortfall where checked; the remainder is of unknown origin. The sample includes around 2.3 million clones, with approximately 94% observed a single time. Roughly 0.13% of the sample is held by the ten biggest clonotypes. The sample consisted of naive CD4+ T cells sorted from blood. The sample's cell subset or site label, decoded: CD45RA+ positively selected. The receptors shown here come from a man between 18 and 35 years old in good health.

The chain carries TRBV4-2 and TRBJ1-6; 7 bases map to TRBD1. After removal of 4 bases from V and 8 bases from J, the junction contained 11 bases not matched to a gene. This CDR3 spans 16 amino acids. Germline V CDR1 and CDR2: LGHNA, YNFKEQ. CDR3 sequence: CASSREGTGDYSPLHF. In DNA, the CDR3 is TGTGCCAGCAGCCGAGAGGGCACAGGGGATTATTCACCCCTCCACTTT.

The CDR3 spells CASSLFGRQYSNQPQHF. CDR3 in DNA: TGTGCCAGCAGCCTGTTTGGGCGACAATATAGCAATCAGCCCCAGCATTTT. The J gene is TRBJ1-5, the V gene TRBV5-5; no definite D call. The CDR3 consists of 17 residues. Germline-derived CDR1 and CDR2 are SGHKS and YYEKEE (reference sequence). V shed 4 bases and J shed 0 bases, with 17 bases lying between them.

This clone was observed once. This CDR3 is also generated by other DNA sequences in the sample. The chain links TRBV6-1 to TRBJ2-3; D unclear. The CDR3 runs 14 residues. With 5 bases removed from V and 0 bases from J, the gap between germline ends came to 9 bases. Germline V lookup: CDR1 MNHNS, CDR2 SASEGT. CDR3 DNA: TGTGCCAGCAGTCCCGGAACAAGCACAGATACGCAGTATTTT. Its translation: CASSPGTSTDTQYF.

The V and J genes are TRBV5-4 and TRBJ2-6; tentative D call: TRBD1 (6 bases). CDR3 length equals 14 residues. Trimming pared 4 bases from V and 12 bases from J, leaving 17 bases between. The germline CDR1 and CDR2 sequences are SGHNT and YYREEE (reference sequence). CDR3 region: CASSTNREKGVLTF. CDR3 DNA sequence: TGTGCCAGCAGCACAAACAGGGAAAAAGGCGTCCTGACTTTC.

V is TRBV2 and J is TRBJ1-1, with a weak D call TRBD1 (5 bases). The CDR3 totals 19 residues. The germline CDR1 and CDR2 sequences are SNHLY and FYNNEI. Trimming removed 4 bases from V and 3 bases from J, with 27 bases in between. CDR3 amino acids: CASSAHAILIQVRYTEAFF. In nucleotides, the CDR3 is TGTGCCAGCAGTGCCCACGCTATCCTCATACAGGTGCGGTACACTGAAGCTTTCTTT. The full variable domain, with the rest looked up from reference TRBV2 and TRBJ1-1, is EPEVTQTPSHQVTQMGQEVILRCVPISNHLYFYWYRQILGQKVEFLVSFYNNEISEKSEIFDDQFSVERPDGSNFTLKIRSTKLEDSAMYFCASSAHAILIQVRYTEAFFGQGTRLTVV.

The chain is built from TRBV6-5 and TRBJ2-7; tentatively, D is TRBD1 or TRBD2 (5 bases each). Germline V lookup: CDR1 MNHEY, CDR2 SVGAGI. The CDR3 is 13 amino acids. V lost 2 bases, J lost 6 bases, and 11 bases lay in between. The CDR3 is CASSYGGWSEQYF. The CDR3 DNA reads TGTGCCAGCAGTTACGGGGGATGGAGCGAGCAGTACTTC.

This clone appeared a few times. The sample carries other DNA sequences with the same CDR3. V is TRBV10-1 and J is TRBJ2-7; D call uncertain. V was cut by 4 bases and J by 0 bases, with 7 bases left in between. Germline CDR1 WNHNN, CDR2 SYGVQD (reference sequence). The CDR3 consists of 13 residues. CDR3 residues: CASSASSSYEQYF. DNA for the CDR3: TGCGCCAGCAGTGCATCCAGCTCCTACGAGCAGTACTTC.

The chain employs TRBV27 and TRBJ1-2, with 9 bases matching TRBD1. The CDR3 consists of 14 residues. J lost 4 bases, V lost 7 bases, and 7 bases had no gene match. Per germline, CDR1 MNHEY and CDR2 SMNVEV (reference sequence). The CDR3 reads CASTPGTGTYGYTF. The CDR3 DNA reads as TGTGCCAGCACACCCGGGACAGGGACCTATGGCTACACCTTC.

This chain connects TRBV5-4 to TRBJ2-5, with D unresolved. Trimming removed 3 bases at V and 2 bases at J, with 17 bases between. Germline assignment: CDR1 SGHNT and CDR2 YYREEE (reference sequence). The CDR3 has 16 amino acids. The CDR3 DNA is TGTGCCAGCAGCTCGGGCCCAACCACCCCGCAAGAGACCCAGTACTTC. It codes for CASSSGPTTPQETQYF.

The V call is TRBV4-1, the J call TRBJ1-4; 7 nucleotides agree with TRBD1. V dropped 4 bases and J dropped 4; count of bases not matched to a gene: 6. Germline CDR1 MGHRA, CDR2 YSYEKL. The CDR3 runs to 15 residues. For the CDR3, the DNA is TGCGCCAGCAGCCCAACGGGACAGTTTAATGAAAAACTGTTTTTT. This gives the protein CASSPTGQFNEKLFF.

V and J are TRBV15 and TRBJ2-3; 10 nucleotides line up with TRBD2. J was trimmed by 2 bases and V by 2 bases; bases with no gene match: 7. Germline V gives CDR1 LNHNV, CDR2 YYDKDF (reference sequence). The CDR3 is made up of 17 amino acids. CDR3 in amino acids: CATSRSWLAGATDTQYF. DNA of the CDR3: TGTGCCACCAGCAGATCTTGGCTAGCGGGGGCCACAGATACGCAGTATTTT. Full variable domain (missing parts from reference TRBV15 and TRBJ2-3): DAMVIQNPRYQVTQFGKPVTLSCSQTLNHNVMYWYQQKSSQAPKLLFHYYDKDFNNEADTPDNFQSRRPNTSFCFLDIRSPGLGDTAMYLCATSRSWLAGATDTQYFGPGTRLTVL.